This T cell receptor (beta chain) came from a study of shared clonotypes between healthy human individuals. CDR1 is GTSNPN, CDR2 SVGIG, per germline (reference sequence). V lost 0 bases, J lost 12 bases, and 26 bases lay in between. This CDR3 region has 16 residues. It was CD45RO-negative cells, positively selected for CCR7, that made up naive CD8 cells, with terminally differentiated effector memory CD45RA+ cells excluded. TCRdb keeps only in-frame clones here, not all; method: immunoSEQ multiplex PCR. The table has about 2.1 million clones, roughly 95% seen once. J is TRBJ1-1 and V is TRBV30; TRBD1 might be the D (6 bases). The sequencing input was naive CD8+ T cells from PBMCs. The receptor's source is a man aged 18 to 30 in good health. Some clones in this sample may be carry-over from other donors' samples. The CDR3 region has the DNA TGTGCCTGGAGTGTGCCCTTCGTACAGGGCCCTATCTTAACTTTCTTT. It translates to CAWSVPFVQGPILTFF.